This TCR beta chain stems from a study of immune characterization of retroperitoneal liposarcoma. There are 13 residues in the CDR3. Germline CDR1 is SGHTA and CDR2 is FQGNSA. As concerns this clonotype: At one end, the junction sequence differs from germline, possibly due to a read error.

TCRdb recomputed calls from the PCR reads with MiXCR, one row per CDR3 protein. The profile shows approximately 3,200 distinct CDR3 sequences, approximately 45% of them singletons. Sequencing was carried out using tumor tissue. The chain uses TRBV7-2 and TRBJ2-5; 8 bases are a match to TRBD2. This sequence originates from a male donor with retroperitoneal liposarcoma. This chain's CDR3 is CASSLAGYNEQYF. For the CDR3, the DNA is TGTGCCAGCAGCCTAGCGGGTTACAATGAGCAGTACTTC.